These 26 T cell receptor beta chains originate from one sample sequenced in a study of T cells in localized non-small cell lung cancer. Generated by immunoSEQ multiplex PCR, the TCRdb table keeps only in-frame clones and is missing some. The sample has around 1,200 clones; less than 40% are singletons. The sample in question was lung tumor tissue, obtained before any cancer treatment. These receptors were taken from an older male donor with stage II squamous cell lung carcinoma.

The chain recombines TRBV18 with TRBJ2-5; TRBD2 agrees at 8 bases. V lost 2 bases and J lost 6; bases outside the gene matches: 8. The germline V gene has CDR1 KGHSH and CDR2 LQKENI. The CDR3 spans 15 residues. CDR3 sequence: CASSPFNSGKKTQYF. The CDR3 coding sequence is TGTGCCAGCTCACCATTTAATAGCGGGAAGAAGACCCAGTACTTC.

The genes are TRBV28 and TRBJ2-7; D gene uncertain. CDR1 is MDHEN and CDR2 is SYDVKM in the germline V gene. Trimming pared 2 bases from V and 3 bases from J, leaving 5 bases between. The CDR3 covers 12 residues. DNA of the CDR3: TGTGCCAGCAGTTTAGTCTTCTACGAGCAGTACTTC. Its protein is CASSLVFYEQYF.

V is TRBV19 and J is TRBJ1-1, with D possibly matching TRBD1 (6 bases). The CDR3 is 14 amino acids. Germline assignment: CDR1 LNHDA and CDR2 SQIVND (reference sequence). V was cut by 3 bases and J by 4 bases, with 12 bases left in between. This CDR3 is CASSIIQGGTEAFF. The CDR3 coding sequence is TGTGCCAGTAGTATTATACAGGGTGGCACTGAAGCTTTCTTT.

This clone was recorded a few times. V and J are TRBV11-3 and TRBJ2-2, with unresolved D. Germline CDR1 SGHNT, CDR2 YENEEA. The CDR3 sequence is 14 residues long. V lost 5 bases to trimming and J lost 0 bases, with 7 bases between them. CDR3 DNA sequence: TGTGCCAGCAGCCAGCGACCGAACACCGGGGAGCTGTTTTTT. Translation: CASSQRPNTGELFF. Variable domain in full (rest from reference TRBV11-3 and TRBJ2-2): EAGVVQSPRYKIIEKKQPVAFWCNPISGHNTLYWYLQNLGQGPELLIRYENEEAVDDSQLPKDRFSAERLKGVDSTLKIQPAELGDSAVYLCASSQRPNTGELFFGEGSRLTVL.

CDR3: CASSFRGRGDTEAFF. The CDR3 nucleotides read TGTGCCAGCAGTTTCAGGGGGAGAGGGGACACTGAAGCTTTCTTT. This chain links TRBV28 with TRBJ1-1; 7 bases are a match to TRBD1. From germline, CDR1 is MDHEN and CDR2 SYDVKM. The CDR3 runs 15 residues. J was trimmed by 3 bases and V by 3 bases; bases with no gene match: 7.

As for this clone: A junction end diverges from the germline sequence, so it may reflect a read error. Other DNA sequences in this sample translate to the same CDR3. The V and J genes are TRBV4-1 and TRBJ2-3; 9 nucleotides align to TRBD2. CDR3 length: 15 residues. Germline V lookup: CDR1 MGHRA, CDR2 YSYEKL. DNA for the CDR3: TGCGCTAGCAGCCTTAGCGGGAGTAGTGCAGATACGCAGTATTTT. As protein: CASSLSGSSADTQYF.

The chain employs TRBV28 and TRBJ1-3, with 8 bases identical to TRBD1. This CDR3 has 13 amino acids. Germline CDR1 reads MDHEN; CDR2 reads SYDVKM. V gave up 6 bases and J gave up 11 bases; unmatched junction bases: 9. The CDR3 DNA is TGTGCCAGCAGCCGCCTCGGACAGGGCGCCATATATTTT. This gives the protein CASSRLGQGAIYF. The full variable domain, completed using reference TRBV28 and TRBJ1-3, is DVKVTQSSRYLVKRTGEKVFLECVQDMDHENMFWYRQDPGLGLRLIYFSYDVKMKEKGDIPEGYSVSREKKERFSLILESASTNQTSMYLCASSRLGQGAIYFGEGSWLTVV.

The chain carries TRBV15 and TRBJ2-7; 7 bases align to TRBD1. The CDR3 is 16 amino acids. The germline CDR1 and CDR2 sequences are LNHNV and YYDKDF (reference sequence). The junction had 6 bases not matched to a gene; V was cut back by 0 bases and J by 1 base. CDR3 bases: TGTGCCACCAGCAGAGATCTCCGGGACAGTTCCTACGAGCAGTACTTC. It is translated as CATSRDLRDSSYEQYF.

The chain links TRBV29-1 to TRBJ2-5; 10 bases match TRBD2. The CDR3 has 13 residues. V dropped 1 base and J dropped 4; count of bases not matched to a gene: 0. Per germline, CDR1 SQVTM and CDR2 ANQGSEA. The DNA of the CDR3 is TGCAGCGTTGAAGGACTAGCGGGAGAGACCCAGTACTTC. Translating gives CSVEGLAGETQYF.

The chain is built from TRBV28 and TRBJ1-2, with D unresolved. CDR1 MDHEN and CDR2 SYDVKM come from the germline V gene. This CDR3 region has 13 residues. Trimming shortened V by 6 bases and J by 4 bases, and 12 bases separated the two germline ends. The CDR3 spells CASSLFTRYGYTF. DNA for the CDR3: TGTGCCAGCAGCCTATTTACGCGCTATGGCTACACCTTC.

By sample fraction, this clone is medium-sized. The rearrangement joins TRBV9 to TRBJ2-4; weak D call: TRBD2 (6 bases). This CDR3 spans 19 amino acids. Deletions cut 4 bases from V and 0 bases from J, with 23 bases between. Germline V gene sequence: CDR1 SGDLS, CDR2 YYNGEE. Here the CDR3 reads CASSPARSNARGAKNIQYF. The CDR3 nucleotides are TGTGCCAGCAGCCCAGCGAGGTCCAACGCGCGGGGAGCCAAAAACATTCAGTACTTC.

This clone is categorized as medium-sized. The chain carries TRBV9 and TRBJ1-5; D unclear. The germline V gene has CDR1 SGDLS and CDR2 YYNGEE. V dropped 5 bases and J dropped 10 bases, with 19 bases sitting between them. This CDR3 region has 14 residues. The CDR3 DNA reads TGTGCCAGCAGTGGAATGGTCGCCACCCAACCCCAGCATTTT. Protein product: CASSGMVATQPQHF.

This chain uses TRBV28 with TRBJ1-4; possible D gene TRBD1, 5 bases. This CDR3 contains 14 residues. The germline V and J ends were trimmed by 6 bases and 10 bases, with 18 bases remaining between them. Per the germline V gene, CDR1 is MDHEN and CDR2 is SYDVKM. CDR3 nucleotides: TGTGCCAGCAGCGGGGGAGGGATAAGAGGAAAACTGTTTTTT. Translation gives CASSGGGIRGKLFF. The full variable domain, rest sourced from reference TRBV28 and TRBJ1-4, is DVKVTQSSRYLVKRTGEKVFLECVQDMDHENMFWYRQDPGLGLRLIYFSYDVKMKEKGDIPEGYSVSREKKERFSLILESASTNQTSMYLCASSGGGIRGKLFFGSGTQLSVL.

The sample holds a few counts of this clone. The chain couples TRBV11-3 to TRBJ2-1; 10 bases are a match to TRBD2. V gave up 0 bases and J gave up 7 bases; unmatched junction bases: 3. Germline loops: CDR1 SGHNT, CDR2 YENEEA. CDR3 length: 15 amino acids. The CDR3 sequence is CASSLEASGSNEQFF. CDR3 DNA: TGTGCCAGCAGCTTAGAGGCTAGCGGGAGTAATGAGCAGTTCTTC.

As to this clone: Sequence at one end of the junction differs from germline and may be a read error. V usage is TRBV18 and J usage is TRBJ1-2; 10 bases agree with TRBD1. CDR1 KGHSH and CDR2 LQKENI come from the germline V gene. The CDR3 totals 15 residues. CDR3 in amino acids: CASSPAGQGNYGYIF. In DNA, the CDR3 is TGTGCCAGCTCACCAGCGGGACAGGGGAACTATGGCTACATCTTC.

This clone was picked up a small number of times. CDR3: CASSVAAGDQPQHF. As DNA, the CDR3 is TGTGCCAGCAGCGTAGCGGCAGGGGACCAGCCCCAGCATTTT. The rearrangement uses TRBV9 and TRBJ1-5; perhaps TRBD1 as D (6 bases). The V end was cut by 0 bases, the J end by 7 bases, with 11 bases between. This CDR3 is built from 14 residues. Germline V lookup: CDR1 SGDLS, CDR2 YYNGEE. Complete variable domain (other parts from reference TRBV9 and TRBJ1-5): DSGVTQTPKHLITATGQRVTLRCSPRSGDLSVYWYQQSLDQGLQFLIQYYNGEERAKGNILERFSAQQFPDLHSELNLSSLELGDSALYFCASSVAAGDQPQHFGDGTRLSIL.

This clone turned up a few times. This chain links TRBV11-3 with TRBJ2-1; the D is unclear. CDR1 SGHNT and CDR2 YENEEA come from the germline V gene. Trimming stripped 3 bases from V and 2 bases from J, with 11 bases between. The CDR3 consists of 15 residues. CDR3: CASSLKATTYNEQFF. The DNA for the CDR3 is TGTGCCAGCAGCTTGAAGGCTACAACCTACAATGAGCAGTTCTTC.

This clone is judged medium-sized (0.01 to 0.1%). The germline gene is not matched at one end of the junction; a read error may be the cause. The chain uses TRBV11-3 and TRBJ2-2; D is perhaps TRBD2 (6 bases). Per germline, CDR1 SGHNT and CDR2 YENEEA. This CDR3 has 14 amino acids. The chain's CDR3 is CASSPSWGGGELFF. For the CDR3, the DNA is TGTGCTAGCAGCCCCTCTTGGGGAGGCGGGGAGCTGTTTTTT.

By proportion, this clone is medium-sized. The chain joins TRBV6-8 to TRBJ1-1, with a tentative D call TRBD1 (6 bases). CDR3 length equals 13 residues. The V end lost 2 bases, the J end lost 7 bases, and 11 bases lay between the germline ends. CDR1 MNHGY and CDR2 SAAAGT come from the germline V gene. CDR3 region: CASSYNRALEAFF. CDR3 DNA sequence: TGTGCCAGCAGTTACAACAGGGCGCTTGAAGCTTTCTTT.

The chain has TRBV14 and TRBJ2-5, with D perhaps matching TRBD1 (5 bases). V lost 8 bases, J lost 2 bases, and 12 bases lay in between. The CDR3 spans 13 residues. Per the germline V gene, CDR1 is SGHDN and CDR2 is FVKESK. The CDR3 sequence is CASRTSRQETQYF. As DNA, the CDR3 is TGTGCCAGCCGGACAAGTCGACAAGAGACCCAGTACTTC.

Only a few counts were recorded for this clone. V is TRBV6-1 and J is TRBJ1-5, with D perhaps TRBD1 (5 bases). CDR1 is MNHNS and CDR2 is SASEGT in the germline V gene. The CDR3 has 15 residues. Trimming took off 0 bases at V and 8 bases at J, with 14 bases between the two ends. CDR3 amino acids: CASSEAGRTLKPQHF. CDR3 DNA sequence: TGTGCCAGCAGTGAAGCGGGACGGACCCTTAAGCCCCAGCATTTT.

J is TRBJ2-7 and V is TRBV28; D possibly matches TRBD1 or TRBD2 (5 bases each). The CDR3 length is 13 residues. Trimming stripped 4 bases from V and 5 bases from J, with 12 bases between. CDR1 is MDHEN, CDR2 SYDVKM, per germline. CDR3 loop: CASSSLLGDEQYF. CDR3 sequence (DNA): TGTGCCAGCAGTTCCCTCCTGGGGGACGAGCAGTACTTC.

The chain employs TRBV19 and TRBJ2-1; D may be TRBD2 (5 bases). CDR3 length: 17 residues. The V gene's germline CDR1 is LNHDA and CDR2 SQIVND (reference sequence). Trimming removed 3 bases from V and 1 base from J, with 16 bases in between. This chain's CDR3 is CASSISPSGGSYNEQFF. Written as DNA, the CDR3 is TGTGCCAGTAGTATCTCCCCGTCCGGAGGTTCCTACAATGAGCAGTTCTTC.

This clone was seen a single time. The chain carries TRBV29-1 and TRBJ2-7; 12 nucleotides agree with TRBD2. Germline CDR1 reads SQVTM; CDR2 reads ANQGSEA. The CDR3 has 13 residues. J gave up 6 bases and V 4 bases, and 4 bases lay outside the gene matches. The CDR3, as DNA: TGCAGCGTTGCGCGACTAGCGGGAGCCGAGCAGTACTTC. It translates to CSVARLAGAEQYF.

The gene calls are TRBV28 and TRBJ2-7; 7 bases agree with TRBD2. Per germline, CDR1 MDHEN and CDR2 SYDVKM. The CDR3 extends over 16 amino acids. Trimming removed 6 bases from V and 4 bases from J; junction bases left unmatched: 15. CDR3 in amino acids: CASSPVPPSGPYEQYF. DNA of the CDR3: TGTGCCAGCAGCCCGGTCCCCCCTAGCGGACCTTACGAGCAGTACTTC.

The rearrangement uses TRBV28 and TRBJ2-1; 10 bases are shared with TRBD2. The CDR3 spans 13 residues. Germline values: CDR1 MDHEN, CDR2 SYDVKM. V lost 10 bases, J lost 9 bases, and 9 bases stayed unmatched. This chain's CDR3 is CATVSGRFGEQFF. CDR3 DNA sequence: TGTGCCACCGTTAGCGGGAGGTTCGGTGAGCAGTTCTTC. Filled out from reference TRBV28 and TRBJ2-1, the complete variable domain reads DVKVTQSSRYLVKRTGEKVFLECVQDMDHENMFWYRQDPGLGLRLIYFSYDVKMKEKGDIPEGYSVSREKKERFSLILESASTNQTSMYLCATVSGRFGEQFFGPGTRLTVL.